This T cell receptor beta chain was observed in a study of beta chain features in type 1 diabetes. This CDR3 spans 13 amino acids. Trimming took 4 bases from V and 6 from J; bases not matched to a gene: 1. The germline gives CDR1 SNHLY, CDR2 FYNNEI. Isolation of CD4+ naive, central memory, regulatory and stem cell-like memory cells was achieved by sorting via CD45RO/CCR7/CD25/CD127/CD95/CD27. Purity of each sorted population was above 95%. Reverse transcribing all isolated RNA meant expressed TCRB transcripts were sequenced. Sequencing was performed with immunoSEQ multiplex PCR; in TCRdb, only in-frame clones are kept and a portion is missing. The data contain more than 300,000 clones, 6.5% to 10% of them singletons. Study outcomes and limitations: The study found fewer insertions and more deletions at VDJ junctions in type 1 diabetes patients. cDNA-based reads could over-represent cells with high TCR expression.

This clone was counted ten times or more. Its antigen is as yet unknown. Sequenced material: central memory CD4+ T cells from blood. This TCR derives from a woman between 18 and 29 years old in good health. The chain couples TRBV2 to TRBJ2-1, with TRBD1 matching over 9 bases. The CDR3 DNA follows: TGTGCCAGCAGTGGGGACAGGGCCAATGAGCAGTTCTTC. It codes for CASSGDRANEQFF.